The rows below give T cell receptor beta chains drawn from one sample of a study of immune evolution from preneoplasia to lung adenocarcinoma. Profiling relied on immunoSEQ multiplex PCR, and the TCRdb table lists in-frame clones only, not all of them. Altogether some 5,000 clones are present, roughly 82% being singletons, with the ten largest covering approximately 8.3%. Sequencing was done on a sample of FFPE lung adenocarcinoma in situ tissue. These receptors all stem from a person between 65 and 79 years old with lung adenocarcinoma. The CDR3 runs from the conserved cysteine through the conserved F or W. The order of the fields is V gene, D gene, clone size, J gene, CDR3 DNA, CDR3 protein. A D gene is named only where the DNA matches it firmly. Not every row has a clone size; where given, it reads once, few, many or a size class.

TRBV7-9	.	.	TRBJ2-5	TGTGCCAGCAGCGGGACTGGGAGGGAGACCCAGTACTTC	CASSGTGRETQYF
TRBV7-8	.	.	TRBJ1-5	TGTGCCAGCAGCCAGGACGGCGAGCCCCAGCATTTT	CASSQDGEPQHF
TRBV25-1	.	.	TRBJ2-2	TGTGCCAGCAGTGAATATCAGGCCTTCACCGGGGAGCTGTTTTTT	CASSEYQAFTGELFF
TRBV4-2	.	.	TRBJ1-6	TGTGCCAGCAGCCAAGAGTTTGACTCACCCCTCCACTTT	CASSQEFDSPLHF
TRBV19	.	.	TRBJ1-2	TGTGCCAGTAGTATAGATACCCTGAGTTATGGCTACACCTTC	CASSIDTLSYGYTF
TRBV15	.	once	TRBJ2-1	TGTGCCACCAGCGGCCAGGGCAATGAGCAGTTCTTC	CATSGQGNEQFF
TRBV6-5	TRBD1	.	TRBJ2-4	TGTGCCAGCAGTAGGACAGGGTGGGACATTCAGTACTTC	CASSRTGWDIQYF
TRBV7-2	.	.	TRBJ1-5	TGTGCCAGCAGCTTAGTCTCCGCGGGGGGTCAGCCCCAGCATTTT	CASSLVSAGGQPQHF
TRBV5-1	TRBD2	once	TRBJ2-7	TGCGCCAGCAGCTCGCGGGGGGGCGGGTACGAGCAGTACTTC	CASSSRGGGYEQYF
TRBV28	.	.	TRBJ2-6	TGTGCCAGCAGTTTCGGCATCTATTATGGGTCTGGGGCCAACGTCCTGACTTTC	CASSFGIYYGSGANVLTF
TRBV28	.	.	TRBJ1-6	TGTGCCAGCAGTGAGGGGTTTTCACCCCTCCACTTT	CASSEGFSPLHF
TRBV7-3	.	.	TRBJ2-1	TGTGCCAGCAGCCGTACGGGACCGGGTCCCTACAATGAGCAGTTCTTC	CASSRTGPGPYNEQFF
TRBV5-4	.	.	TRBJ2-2	TGTGCCAGCAGCTTGTTCGGAGGCACCGGGGAGCTGTTTTTT	CASSLFGGTGELFF
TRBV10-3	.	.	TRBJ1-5	TGTGCCATCAGCCAGGACGGTCGCAATCAGCCCCAGCATTTT	CAISQDGRNQPQHF
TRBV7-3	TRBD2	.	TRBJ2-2	TGTGCCAGCAGCTATAAGCAGGGACTAGCGGGAAAAGGCGGGGAGCTGTTTTTT	CASSYKQGLAGKGGELFF
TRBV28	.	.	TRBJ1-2	TGTGCCAGCAGTTTAGTGGGGAGAAGTGGCTACACCTTC	CASSLVGRSGYTF
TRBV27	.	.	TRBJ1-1	TGTGCCAGCAGTAAACACAGGGTTGTGAACACTGAAGCTTTCTTT	CASSKHRVVNTEAFF
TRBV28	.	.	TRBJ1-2	TGTGCCAGCAGTCCCACAGGGCTCTGGTCTGGCTACACCTTC	CASSPTGLWSGYTF
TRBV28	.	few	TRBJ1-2	TGTGCCAGCAGTTTTGGGACCCTAAGCTATGGCTACACCTTC	CASSFGTLSYGYTF
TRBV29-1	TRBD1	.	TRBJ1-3	TGCAGCGTTGTAAGGGGGACAGGGAGCGGAAACACCATATATTTT	CSVVRGTGSGNTIYF
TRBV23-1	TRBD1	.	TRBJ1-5	TGCGCCAGCAGCCCAGGGACAGAAAGCAATCAGCCCCAGCATTTT	CASSPGTESNQPQHF